The clone carrying this TCR beta chain was detected a few times. What it binds is not known. Purity exceeded 95% in all sorted populations. Germline CDR1 is SQVTM and CDR2 is ANQGSEA. V was pared by 7 bases and J by 0 bases, with 8 bases between. The CDR3 runs to 12 residues. cDNA synthesis used the whole RNA isolate, giving expressed TCRB sequences. The table came from immunoSEQ multiplex PCR; TCRdb's copy has only in-frame clones and leaves some out. The table records fewer than 650,000 clones, roughly a sixth of them present only once. These data belong to a study of beta chain features in type 1 diabetes. The wider study: The patients were much like the healthy donors in age, gender and cell yields. Study findings and constraints: Whether HLA type influences TCRB rearrangement remained unresolved here.

This sequence was found in a man aged 18 to 30 in good health. This chain connects TRBV29-1 to TRBJ2-3; no clear D gene. The sequenced material came from naive CD4+ T cells from blood. CDR3: CSGKASTDTQYF. CDR3 bases: TGCAGCGGGAAGGCTAGCACAGATACGCAGTATTTT.